Following are 27 T cell receptor beta chains from one sample sequenced in a study of T cells after posttransplantation cyclophosphamide (dated by TCRdb to about 2016). Library generation was performed with the immunoSEQ multiplex PCR assay. Imported from immuneACCESS, the table was reduced by TCRdb to in-frame sequences with V and J called. These copies leave out some clones; in studies compared against another copy, an unresolved V gene accounts for under half, and the cause of the remainder is not known. The sample table shows fewer than 20,000 clones, and about four fifths are seen once. 2.5% to 3% of the sample rests with the top ten. A control cohort of some ten patients who had been given myeloablative marrow transplants with methotrexate plus a calcineurin inhibitor was sampled 1 year after transplant. This specimen consisted of PBMCs, obtained 440 to 450 days after allogeneic stem cell transplant with calcineurin inhibitor and methotrexate. The receptors derive from a male patient in his thirties who received an allogeneic stem cell transplant from an unrelated donor, was CMV-positive, and had acute and chronic GVHD. Where a transplant has occurred, the graft donor may have supplied some of the T cells.

The chain is built from TRBV6-5 and TRBJ1-1; TRBD1 might be the D (5 bases). This CDR3 has 12 residues. From germline, CDR1 is MNHEY and CDR2 SVGAGI. V was pared by 8 bases and J by 3 bases, with 10 bases between. The DNA for the CDR3 is TGTGCCAGCCACGGGGGGGACACTGAAGCTTTCTTT. Its protein is CASHGGDTEAFF.

V is TRBV19 and J is TRBJ2-2, with no clear D. This CDR3 has 14 residues. V dropped 1 base and J dropped 6 bases, with 9 bases sitting between them. Germline CDR1 and CDR2: LNHDA and SQIVND (reference sequence). In DNA, the CDR3 is TGTGCCAGTAGTATAGTGGTCCAGGCCGGGGAGCTGTTTTTT. This codes for CASSIVVQAGELFF.

The chain employs TRBV11-2 and TRBJ2-7; tentative D call: TRBD1 (5 bases). V was shortened by 8 bases and J by 2 bases, with 7 bases between the two germline ends. CDR3 length equals 11 residues. The V gene's germline CDR1 is SGHAT and CDR2 FQNNGV. This chain's CDR3 is CASRQTYEQYF. The CDR3, as DNA: TGTGCCAGCCGACAGACCTACGAGCAGTACTTC.

This chain uses TRBV4-1 with TRBJ1-6; D is possibly TRBD1 (6 bases). Trimming took 4 bases from V and 7 from J, leaving 14 bases between them. The CDR3 totals 15 residues. Germline CDR1 and CDR2: MGHRA and YSYEKL. This CDR3 is CASSPSPQGNSPLHF. CDR3 in DNA: TGCGCCAGCAGCCCCTCCCCCCAGGGGAATTCACCCCTCCACTTT.

This clone was seen just once. The genes are TRBV7-2 and TRBJ1-2; D possibly corresponds to TRBD1 (5 bases). V dropped 3 bases and J dropped 6 bases, with 17 bases sitting between them. Germline V lookup: CDR1 SGHTA, CDR2 FQGNSA. The length of the CDR3 is 15 residues. CDR3 amino acids: CASSFGQTPWDGYTF. The CDR3 DNA is TGTGCCAGCAGCTTCGGACAAACCCCTTGGGATGGCTACACCTTC.

This sequence joins TRBV29-1 and TRBJ2-7; 13 nucleotides match TRBD2. Germline V gene lookup returns CDR1 SQVTM and CDR2 ANQGSEA. This CDR3 contains 14 residues. V shed 1 base, J shed 6 bases, and the junction held 3 bases outside the gene matches. The CDR3 region is CSVEATSGGSEQYF. The CDR3 region has the DNA TGCAGCGTTGAAGCGACTAGCGGGGGGAGCGAGCAGTACTTC.

The chain is built from TRBV15 and TRBJ2-7; D is unclear. The CDR3 covers 16 residues. CDR1 and CDR2 from the germline V gene are LNHNV and YYDKDF (reference sequence). Trimming took 0 bases from V and 3 from J, leaving 15 bases between them. The CDR3 DNA is TGTGCCACCAGCAGAGATACCGGGTACGGAAACTACGAGCAGTACTTC. Its protein is CATSRDTGYGNYEQYF.

V is TRBV11-2 and J is TRBJ1-3; D gene uncertain. CDR1 is SGHAT, CDR2 FQNNGV, per germline. The CDR3 is made up of 14 amino acids. V lost 0 bases and J 4 bases, leaving 7 bases between the germline ends. The CDR3 region has the DNA TGTGCCAGCAGCTTAGAATCACAGGGAAACACCATATATTTT. Its protein is CASSLESQGNTIYF.

This clone came up once. This sample includes further DNA sequences coding for the same CDR3. The V gene is TRBV11-2, the J gene TRBJ2-3; 8 bases agree with TRBD2. J gave up 0 bases and V 3 bases, and 2 bases lay outside the gene matches. The CDR3 runs 15 residues. Germline CDR1 is SGHAT and CDR2 is FQNNGV. CDR3 DNA sequence: TGTGCCAGCAGCTTTAGCGGGGTTAGCACAGATACGCAGTATTTT. Its protein product is CASSFSGVSTDTQYF.

This clone has only one observation. Here the CDR3 DNA reads TGTGCCAGCAGCTTAGATTCAGGGGTGGTCTCCTACGAGCAGTACTTC. Translated: CASSLDSGVVSYEQYF. V gene TRBV11-2 combines with J gene TRBJ2-7, with D possibly being TRBD1 (6 bases). The germline V gene encodes CDR1 SGHAT and CDR2 FQNNGV. Between the trimmed V and J ends, which lost 0 bases and 0 bases, there was a span of 12 bases. There are 16 residues in the CDR3.

V and J are TRBV5-1 and TRBJ2-5; TRBD2 agrees at 12 bases. The CDR3 is made up of 15 amino acids. In germline, CDR1 is SGHRS, CDR2 YFSETQ. Trimming at V came to 4 bases and at J to 4 bases, leaving 5 bases not matched to a gene. For the CDR3, the DNA is TGCGCCAGCAGCGCAACGACTAGCGGGGGAGAGACCCAGTACTTC. This encodes CASSATTSGGETQYF.

This clone was detected only a few times. The chain carries TRBV7-9 and TRBJ1-2; no definite D call. With 6 bases removed from V and 5 bases from J, the gap between germline ends came to 13 bases. Germline loops: CDR1 SEHNR, CDR2 FQNEAQ (reference sequence). This CDR3 has 13 residues. The CDR3 bases are TGTGCCAGCAGTCCCGAGAGGAGTTATGGCTACACCTTC. It codes for CASSPERSYGYTF.

This clone is a singleton in its sample. V and J are TRBV9 and TRBJ1-6; D may be TRBD1 (5 bases). The CDR3 is 15 amino acids. V was pared by 0 bases and J by 7 bases, with 11 bases between. The germline CDR1 and CDR2 sequences are SGDLS and YYNGEE. The CDR3 DNA follows: TGTGCCAGCAGCGTAGGGGGAGGGGAGAATTCACCCCTCCACTTT. Protein sequence: CASSVGGGENSPLHF.

This chain uses TRBV4-2 with TRBJ2-1, with TRBD2 identical over 11 bases. V lost 2 bases to trimming and J lost 2 bases; unmatched junction nucleotides: 5. Germline V CDR1 and CDR2: LGHNA, YNFKEQ. CDR3 size: 17 residues. CDR3 sequence (DNA): TGTGCCAGCAGCCAACAATTAGCGGGGGGGACCTACAATGAGCAGTTCTTC. Its protein is CASSQQLAGGTYNEQFF.

A word on this clone: A read error may account for a junction end that differs from germline. The J gene is TRBJ1-1, the V gene TRBV30; 8 bases match TRBD1. The germline V gene has CDR1 GTSNPN and CDR2 SVGIG (reference sequence). This CDR3 is 15 amino acids long. In DNA form, the CDR3 reads TGTGCCTGGGGTGGACAGGGTATTCGGAACACTGAAGCTCTCTTT. Encoded protein: CAWGGQGIRNTEALF.

The gene calls are TRBV19 and TRBJ2-3; 8 bases align to TRBD1. This CDR3 is 14 amino acids long. J lost 4 bases, V lost 6 bases, and 6 bases had no gene match. Germline V gene sequence: CDR1 LNHDA, CDR2 SQIVND (reference sequence). The CDR3 region is CASRDRGSPDTQYF. The DNA for the CDR3 is TGTGCCAGTAGAGACAGGGGTTCGCCAGATACGCAGTATTTT.

The rearrangement joins TRBV11-2 to TRBJ1-2; TRBD1 is a possible D gene (6 bases). The CDR3 has 15 amino acids. Looked up from germline, CDR1 is SGHAT and CDR2 is FQNNGV. V was clipped by 6 bases and J by 6 bases, with 20 bases between them. CDR3 coding DNA: TGTGCCAGCAGGCAACAGCCCGGGACACCCAATGGCTACACCTTC. It translates to CASRQQPGTPNGYTF.

The CDR3 sequence is CATTVWGVPQPQHF. CDR3 coding DNA: TGCGCCACTACGGTATGGGGAGTTCCGCAGCCCCAGCATTTT. The gene calls are TRBV10-1 and TRBJ1-5, with no clear D. This CDR3 has 14 amino acids. Trimming stripped 10 bases from V and 7 bases from J, with 20 bases between. Per germline, CDR1 WNHNN and CDR2 SYGVQD (reference sequence).

The chain links TRBV2 to TRBJ2-7; D is perhaps TRBD1 (6 bases). Germline assignment: CDR1 SNHLY and CDR2 FYNNEI. V lost 5 bases and J lost 0, with 11 bases in between. This CDR3 spans 14 amino acids. CDR3 loop: CASSTRGSSYEQYF. CDR3 nucleotide sequence: TGTGCCAGCAGTACCAGGGGAAGCTCCTACGAGCAGTACTTC.

V and J are TRBV7-3 and TRBJ2-2; D is perhaps TRBD1 (6 bases). V was trimmed by 5 bases and J by 0 bases, leaving 10 bases between them. The CDR3 sequence is 15 residues long. Germline V gives CDR1 SGHTA, CDR2 FQGTGA. The CDR3 region has the DNA TGTGCCAGCAGCAAACAGGGCCCGAACACCGGGGAGCTGTTTTTT. This translates into CASSKQGPNTGELFF.

The chain is built from TRBV6-5 and TRBJ1-5, with 9 bases matching TRBD1. Germline V gene data show CDR1 as MNHEY and CDR2 as SVGAGI. V trimming: 5 bases; J trimming: 6 bases; junction bases outside the gene matches: 5. The CDR3 spans 14 residues. CDR3 nucleotide sequence: TGTGCCAGCAGTATAGACAGGGGGAGTCAGCCCCAGCATTTT. Translated: CASSIDRGSQPQHF.

The V and J genes are TRBV7-2 and TRBJ1-2; D might be TRBD1 (6 bases). Germline V gene lookup returns CDR1 SGHTA and CDR2 FQGNSA. Between the trimmed V and J ends, which lost 5 bases and 4 bases, there was a span of 17 bases. This CDR3 is 15 amino acids long. Here the CDR3 reads CASSRDAGQTYGYTF. In nucleotides, the CDR3 is TGTGCCAGCAGCCGTGATGCAGGACAGACCTATGGCTACACCTTC.

In its sample, this clone was seen a few times. The chain uses TRBV4-1 and TRBJ2-6, with D possibly matching TRBD1 (5 bases). The CDR3 loop spans 16 amino acids. The ends were cut back, 0 bases at V and 1 base at J, with 7 bases in the middle. The V gene's germline CDR1 is MGHRA and CDR2 YSYEKL. The CDR3 loop reads CASSQDGHSGANVLTF. CDR3 sequence (DNA): TGCGCCAGCAGCCAAGACGGACATTCTGGGGCCAACGTCCTGACTTTC.

This chain uses TRBV5-6 with TRBJ2-7, with D possibly TRBD2 on 7 matching bases. Trimming pared 2 bases from V and 5 bases from J, leaving 8 bases between. This CDR3 region has 12 residues. Germline V gene data show CDR1 as SGHDT and CDR2 as YYEEEE. In nucleotides, the CDR3 is TGTGCCAGCAGCTTAGGGGGGGACGAGCAGTACTTC. It translates to CASSLGGDEQYF.

The gene calls are TRBV6-6 and TRBJ1-5, with 7 bases that match TRBD1. The J segment lost 7 bases and the V segment lost 7 bases, leaving 13 bases of the junction unmatched. Germline V gives CDR1 MNHNY, CDR2 SVGAGI (reference sequence). The CDR3 extends over 15 amino acids. CDR3 residues: CASTTDRQGDQPQHF. The CDR3 region has the DNA TGTGCCAGCACCACCGACAGACAGGGAGACCAGCCCCAGCATTTT.

This chain uses TRBV7-3 with TRBJ2-3, with a weak D call TRBD2 (7 bases). CDR3 length: 16 amino acids. Germline V gene lookup returns CDR1 SGHTA and CDR2 FQGTGA. Between the trimmed V and J ends, which lost 5 bases and 4 bases, there was a span of 19 bases. CDR3 amino acids: CASSPSGGGLADTQYF. In nucleotides, the CDR3 is TGTGCCAGCAGCCCCTCTGGGGGGGGCCTTGCAGATACGCAGTATTTT. The full variable domain, with the rest looked up from reference TRBV7-3 and TRBJ2-3, is GAGVSQTPSNKVTEKGKYVELRCDPISGHTALYWYRQSLGQGPEFLIYFQGTGAADDSGLPNDRFFAVRPEGSVSTLKIQRTERGDSAVYLCASSPSGGGLADTQYFGPGTRLTVL.

This clone turned up a few times. The chain is built from TRBV6-5 and TRBJ1-3; D not certain. Germline V lookup: CDR1 MNHEY, CDR2 SVGAGI. There are 11 residues in the CDR3. Trimming removed 6 bases at V and 4 bases at J, with 4 bases between. The CDR3, as DNA: TGTGCCAGCAGCCTAGGAAACACCATATATTTT. Protein sequence: CASSLGNTIYF.